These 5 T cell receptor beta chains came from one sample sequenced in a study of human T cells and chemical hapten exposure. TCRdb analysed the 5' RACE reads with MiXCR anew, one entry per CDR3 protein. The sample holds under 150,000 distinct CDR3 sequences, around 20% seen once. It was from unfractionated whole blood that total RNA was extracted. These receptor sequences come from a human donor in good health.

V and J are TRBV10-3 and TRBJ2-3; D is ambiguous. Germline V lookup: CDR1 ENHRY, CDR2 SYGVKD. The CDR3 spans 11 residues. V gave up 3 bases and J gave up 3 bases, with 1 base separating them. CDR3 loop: CAISETDTQYF. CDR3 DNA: TGTGCCATCAGTGAAACAGATACGCAGTATTTT.

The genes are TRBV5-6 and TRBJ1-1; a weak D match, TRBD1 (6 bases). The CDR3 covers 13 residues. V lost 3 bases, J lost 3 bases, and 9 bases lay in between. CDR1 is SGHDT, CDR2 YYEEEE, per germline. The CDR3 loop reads CASSSDRYTEAFF. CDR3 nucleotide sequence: TGTGCCAGCAGCTCCGACAGGTACACTGAAGCTTTCTTT.

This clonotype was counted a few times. The CDR3 DNA reads as TGTGCCAGCATTAACCCTAGGACAGGCCCTGTGTGGTACTTC. Amino acid sequence: CASINPRTGPVWYF. This chain links TRBV6-5 with TRBJ2-7; 7 bases align to TRBD1. The CDR3 consists of 14 residues. Per germline, CDR1 MNHEY and CDR2 SVGAGI. The V and J ends lost 7 bases and 12 bases, in that order; junction bases with no gene match: 18.

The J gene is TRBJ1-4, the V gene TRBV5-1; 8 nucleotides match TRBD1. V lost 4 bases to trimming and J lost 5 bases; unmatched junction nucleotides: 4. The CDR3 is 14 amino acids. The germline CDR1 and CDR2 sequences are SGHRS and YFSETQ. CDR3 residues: CASSLAGGNEKLFF. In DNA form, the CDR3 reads TGCGCCAGCAGCCTGGCAGGGGGCAATGAAAAACTGTTTTTT.

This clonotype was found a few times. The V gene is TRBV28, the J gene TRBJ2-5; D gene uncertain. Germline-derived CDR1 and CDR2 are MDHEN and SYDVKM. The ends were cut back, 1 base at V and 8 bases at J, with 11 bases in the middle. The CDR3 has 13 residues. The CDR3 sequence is CASSLFPPPTQYF. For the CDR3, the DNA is TGTGCCAGCAGTTTATTCCCCCCCCCAACCCAGTACTTC.